The source of this T cell receptor (beta chain) is a study of metastatic and nonmetastatic thyroid tumors. Study background: Across peripheral blood and tumor or nodule tissue samples taken from malignant and benign thyroid patients, the repertoires were compared with one another. General observations from the study: Relative to benign nodules, malignant thyroid tumors were reportedly characterized by significantly elevated TCR beta diversity in blood and tumor.

TCRdb reanalyzed the PCR reads via MiXCR. The sample yields about 89,000 clones, around 13% seen once. Prior to thyroid surgery, none of the patients had received any treatment. This clone was picked up many times. Its antigen is as yet unknown. V lost 2 bases and J lost 0; bases outside the gene matches: 4. The CDR3 is 15 amino acids. Germline values: CDR1 DFQATT, CDR2 SNEGSKA (reference sequence). This clonotype was sampled from a female donor with papillary thyroid cancer or a benign thyroid nodule (not recorded which). Some clones in this sample may be carry-over from other donors' samples. Sequencing was performed on tumor tissue. V and J are TRBV20-1 and TRBJ2-1; 7 positions agree with TRBD2. CDR3 loop: CSARTSVSSYNEQFF. CDR3 bases: TGCAGTGCTAGAACTAGCGTAAGCTCCTACAATGAGCAGTTCTTC.